The source of this T cell receptor beta chain is a study of CD8 T cells in ankylosing spondylitis. Study-level results: Reports say disease-linked clones showed up significantly more in matched ankylosing spondylitis synovial fluid. Roughly 8 highly homologous variants made up a TCR beta motif that seemed to typify ankylosing spondylitis blood.

CDR1 is KGHDR, CDR2 SFDVKD, per germline. The trim removed 3 bases at V and 3 bases at J, leaving 7 bases unmatched. The CDR3 is made up of 15 amino acids. As the method for making TCR beta libraries, quantitative 5'-RACE with molecular barcodes was used. TCRdb re-called the 5' RACE reads with MiXCR, one entry per CDR3 protein. The sample shows approximately 400,000 distinct CDR3 sequences, roughly 25% of them seen only once. A note on this clonotype: Its specificity is not known.

V is TRBV24-1 and J is TRBJ2-7, with 7 bases lining up with TRBD2. The sequenced sample was blood, either unsorted or a sorted T cell fraction (not recorded which). This TCR was recovered from a male donor with ankylosing spondylitis. CDR3 sequence reads: CATSDPREADYEQYF. CDR3 DNA sequence: TGTGCCACCAGTGATCCTCGGGAGGCCGACTACGAGCAGTACTTC.